Following are 31 T cell receptor beta chains from one sample sequenced in a study of blood T cell repertoires in COVID-19 (TCRdb year 2020). Library generation was performed with the immunoSEQ multiplex PCR assay. The clones in this table, taken by TCRdb from immuneACCESS, are in-frame only. Not every clone is retained; where verified, under half of the shortfall comes from an unresolved V gene, and the cause of the rest is unknown. The sample records about 150,000 clones, less than 80% of which are singletons. The ten largest clones capture under 20% of the sample. What was sequenced was PBMCs or T cells enriched from blood (not recorded which). All receptors derive from a woman between 70 and 85 years old in a cohort exposed to, infected with or recovered from COVID-19 (not recorded which).

The chain uses TRBV18 and TRBJ1-5, with D hard to call. Germline CDR1 reads KGHSH; CDR2 reads LQKENI. V lost 5 bases and J lost 6, with 8 bases in between. The CDR3 runs to 12 residues. CDR3 protein: CASSSPGQPQHF. In DNA form, the CDR3 reads TGTGCCAGCTCATCCCCCGGTCAGCCCCAGCATTTT.

The chain is built from TRBV9 and TRBJ2-1, with 9 positions matching TRBD2. With V trimmed by 2 bases and J by 7 bases, 13 bases remained unmatched. Germline-derived CDR1 and CDR2 are SGDLS and YYNGEE. The CDR3 runs 17 residues. The CDR3 here is CASSVRLLAGWGNEQFF. CDR3 DNA sequence: TGTGCCAGCAGCGTTCGTCTCCTAGCGGGATGGGGTAATGAGCAGTTCTTC.

Ten or more counts support this clone. This CDR3 reads CASRGTGGIYSPLHF. Written as DNA, the CDR3 is TGTGCCAGCAGAGGGACAGGGGGAATTTATTCACCCCTCCACTTT. The chain couples TRBV6-5 to TRBJ1-6; 11 bases fit TRBD1. The V gene's germline CDR1 is MNHEY and CDR2 SVGAGI. The CDR3 totals 15 residues. Trimming at V came to 6 bases and at J to 8 bases, leaving 6 bases not matched to a gene.

The chain employs TRBV5-6 and TRBJ2-3; 11 bases map to TRBD2. Germline V gives CDR1 SGHDT, CDR2 YYEEEE. V lost 5 bases and J lost 2; bases outside the gene matches: 16. The CDR3 contains 19 residues. The CDR3 sequence is CASRGWGLAEQGYTDTQYF. In nucleotides, the CDR3 is TGTGCCAGCAGGGGTTGGGGACTAGCGGAACAGGGCTACACAGATACGCAGTATTTT.

The rearrangement joins TRBV7-8 to TRBJ1-2; D gene uncertain. The ends were cut back, 1 base at V and 0 bases at J, with 6 bases in the middle. Germline V CDR1 and CDR2: SGHVS, FQNEAQ. This CDR3 comprises 14 residues. The CDR3 DNA is TGTGCCAGCAGCTTAGTCCCAACTAACTATGGCTACACCTTC. Residues: CASSLVPTNYGYTF.

In nucleotides, the CDR3 is TGTGCCAGCAGTGAAGATCTTAGCGGGAGGAGGGAGCAGTACTTC. Protein: CASSEDLSGRREQYF. The V gene is TRBV2, the J gene TRBJ2-7; TRBD2 agrees at 10 bases. From germline, CDR1 is SNHLY and CDR2 FYNNEI. The CDR3 has 15 residues. V dropped 1 base and J dropped 7; count of bases not matched to a gene: 7.

CDR3 region: CASRYTGLVRGRRAFLEQFF. CDR3 DNA sequence: TGTGCAAGTCGCTATACAGGCCTAGTGCGCGGGAGAAGGGCATTTCTTGAGCAGTTCTTC. This rearrangement joins TRBV12-2 to TRBJ2-1; the DNA was not compared with TRBD2, the D call given in the table. TRBV12-2 is described as a pseudogene. The CDR3 is made up of 20 amino acids.

This clone showed up just once. The chain employs TRBV7-2 and TRBJ1-4, with D possibly matching TRBD1 (6 bases). Trimming left V 5 bases short and J 8 bases short, with 18 bases between. Germline V lookup: CDR1 SGHTA, CDR2 FQGNSA. CDR3 size: 15 residues. Here the CDR3 DNA reads TGTGCCAGCAGCCCGCGTAGGGGGTTGGGGGAAAAACTGTTTTTT. The encoded protein is CASSPRRGLGEKLFF.

The chain combines TRBV7-2 with TRBJ1-3, with TRBD1 matching 7 bases. The CDR3 contains 15 residues. The junction had 4 bases not matched to a gene; V was cut back by 5 bases and J by 0 bases. CDR1 is SGHTA and CDR2 is FQGNSA in the germline V gene. In DNA form, the CDR3 reads TGTGCCAGCAGCACGGGACAGCTCTCTGGAAACACCATATATTTT. Amino acid sequence: CASSTGQLSGNTIYF.

The chain uses TRBV7-8 and TRBJ1-3, with D unresolved. V was clipped by 3 bases and J by 0 bases, with 6 bases between them. CDR1 and CDR2 (germline): SGHVS, FQNEAQ. The CDR3 consists of 14 residues. The CDR3 nucleotides are TGTGCCAGCAGCTTGGGCCACTCTGGAAACACCATATATTTT. This encodes CASSLGHSGNTIYF.

The chain uses TRBV6-5 and TRBJ2-1, with 7 bases that match TRBD2. This CDR3 contains 11 residues. Trimming cost V 6 bases and J 11 bases; bases outside gene matches: 4. In germline, CDR1 is MNHEY, CDR2 SVGAGI. The CDR3 DNA is TGTGCCAGCAGCACCGGGACTAAGCAGTTCTTC. Amino acid sequence: CASSTGTKQFF.

In this sample, this clone turned up once. The chain is built from TRBV9 and TRBJ1-6, with a tentative D call TRBD1 (5 bases). Germline V gives CDR1 SGDLS, CDR2 YYNGEE. Trimming shortened V by 3 bases and J by 0 bases, and 25 bases separated the two germline ends. The CDR3 covers 21 residues. DNA of the CDR3: TGTGCCAGCAGCGAAAACCCCTCAGGGTTGTCAAGGAGCTCCTATAATTCACCCCTCCACTTT. It encodes CASSENPSGLSRSSYNSPLHF.

CDR3 protein: CASTLTGGTEAFF. The CDR3 region has the DNA TGTGCCAGCACCCTGACAGGGGGAACTGAAGCTTTCTTT. The chain combines TRBV12-3 or TRBV12-4 with TRBJ1-1; 9 bases are a match to TRBD1. V lost 7 bases, J lost 5 bases, and 5 bases stayed unmatched. The length of the CDR3 is 13 residues.

The chain uses TRBV24-1 and TRBJ2-2; 8 nucleotides line up with TRBD2. CDR1 is KGHDR and CDR2 is SFDVKD in the germline V gene. V trimming: 2 bases; J trimming: 2 bases; junction bases outside the gene matches: 3. There are 16 residues in the CDR3. The CDR3 sequence: CATSDYTSGNTGELFF. CDR3 DNA sequence: TGTGCCACCAGTGATTATACTAGCGGAAACACCGGGGAGCTGTTTTTT.

V and J are TRBV11-1 and TRBJ2-7; D is unresolved. V was cut by 5 bases and J by 5 bases, with 13 bases left in between. This CDR3 region has 13 residues. Per germline, CDR1 SGHAT and CDR2 FQDESV (reference sequence). Here the CDR3 reads CASSRLGLDEQYF. The CDR3 region has the DNA TGTGCCAGCAGCCGACTGGGTTTGGACGAGCAGTACTTC.

The J gene is TRBJ2-7, the V gene TRBV19, with 7 bases lining up with TRBD1. The V gene end was trimmed by 3 bases and the J gene end by 3 bases; junction bases not matched to a gene: 8. Germline CDR1 is LNHDA and CDR2 is SQIVND (reference sequence). This CDR3 is built from 15 residues. The CDR3 sequence is CASSIWGQMHYEQYF. CDR3 nucleotide sequence: TGTGCCAGTAGTATTTGGGGACAGATGCACTACGAGCAGTACTTC. Complete variable domain (other parts from reference TRBV19 and TRBJ2-7): DGGITQSPKYLFRKEGQNVTLSCEQNLNHDAMYWYRQDPGQGLRLIYYSQIVNDFQKGDIAEGYSVSREKKESFPLTVTSAQKNPTAFYLCASSIWGQMHYEQYFGPGTRLTVT.

Only one count was recorded for this clone. As DNA, the CDR3 is TGTGCCAGCAGTGAATCAGTGTATAGCAATCAGCCCCAGCATTTT. Translating it yields CASSESVYSNQPQHF. The chain employs TRBV25-1 and TRBJ1-5; D gene uncertain. Germline V gene data show CDR1 as MGHDK and CDR2 as SYGVNS. This CDR3 region has 15 residues. V lost 1 base to trimming and J lost 0 bases, with 7 bases between them.

In nucleotides, the CDR3 is TGCGCCAGCAGCCAAGATGCGTTCCTAGCGGGAGGAAGAGATGAGCAGTTCTTC. Translating gives CASSQDAFLAGGRDEQFF. V gene TRBV4-1 combines with J gene TRBJ2-1; TRBD2 matches at 11 bases. The CDR3 spans 18 residues. J was trimmed by 8 bases and V by 0 bases; bases with no gene match: 12. Germline lookup yields CDR1 MGHRA and CDR2 YSYEKL.

The chain has TRBV19 and TRBJ2-1, with 7 bases that match TRBD1. V dropped 4 bases and J dropped 0; count of bases not matched to a gene: 3. Germline V gene data show CDR1 as LNHDA and CDR2 as SQIVND (reference sequence). The CDR3 runs to 15 residues. In nucleotides, the CDR3 is TGTGCCAGTAGTACGGGACAGCCCTCCTACAATGAGCAGTTCTTC. It codes for CASSTGQPSYNEQFF.

This sequence joins TRBV3-1 (or the pseudogene TRBV3-2) and TRBJ2-3, with 8 bases matching TRBD2. This CDR3 has 19 amino acids. With 1 base clipped from V and 0 bases from J, the junction kept 12 bases outside the gene matches. Germline V gene data show CDR1 as LGHDT and CDR2 as YNNKEL (reference sequence). For the CDR3, the DNA is TGTGCCAGCAGCCAAGCGCGGCGATTAGCGGGGATTAGCACAGATACGCAGTATTTT. This sequence encodes CASSQARRLAGISTDTQYF.

V and J are TRBV28 and TRBJ2-7; TRBD2 aligns across 10 bases. Germline V lookup: CDR1 MDHEN, CDR2 SYDVKM. The CDR3 consists of 12 residues. CDR3 in amino acids: CSSGRDTYEQYF. As DNA, the CDR3 is TGTTCGAGCGGGAGGGATACCTACGAGCAGTACTTC.

This clone was seen a handful of times. This chain joins TRBV7-6 and TRBJ2-3; D is uncertain. V lost 5 bases to trimming and J lost 5 bases, with 8 bases between them. The CDR3 covers 12 residues. Germline V lookup: CDR1 SGHVS, CDR2 FNYEAQ. The CDR3 is CASSPIVDTQYF. The DNA of the CDR3 is TGTGCCAGCAGCCCCATAGTAGATACGCAGTATTTT.

This chain links TRBV5-5 with TRBJ1-5; D is possibly TRBD1 (6 bases). The length of the CDR3 is 17 residues. Deletions cut 4 bases from V and 3 bases from J, with 20 bases between. Per the germline V gene, CDR1 is SGHKS and CDR2 is YYEKEE (reference sequence). The CDR3 bases are TGTGCCAGCAGCCCAGGACAGCCCGGGTATACCAATCAGCCCCAGCATTTT. This translates into CASSPGQPGYTNQPQHF.

This chain connects TRBV5-6 to TRBJ1-5; D is undetermined. There are 13 residues in the CDR3. The germline V gene has CDR1 SGHDT and CDR2 YYEEEE. The V and J ends lost 2 bases and 7 bases respectively, with 10 bases between them. The chain's CDR3 is CASSFGDSQPQHF. CDR3 coding DNA: TGTGCCAGCAGCTTCGGGGATAGCCAGCCCCAGCATTTT. The whole variable domain, filled in from reference TRBV5-6 and TRBJ1-5, reads DAGVTQSPTHLIKTRGQQVTLRCSPKSGHDTVSWYQQALGQGPQFIFQYYEEEERQRGNFPDRFSGHQFPNYSSELNVNALLLGDSALYLCASSFGDSQPQHFGDGTRLSIL.

This chain connects TRBV19 to TRBJ1-5; 9 bases align to TRBD1. The CDR3 is 15 amino acids. The germline CDR1 and CDR2 sequences are LNHDA and SQIVND (reference sequence). Losses at the gene ends were 10 bases for V and 4 bases for J; bases not matched to a gene: 11. For the CDR3, the DNA is TGTGCCACCCGGACAGGGGACCTTCAAAATCAGCCCCAGCATTTT. Its translation is CATRTGDLQNQPQHF.

As for this clone: A much larger clone sits a single nucleotide away, making a read error possible. The chain links TRBV28 to TRBJ2-3; the match to TRBD1 covers 8 bases. Germline CDR1 and CDR2: MDHEN and SYDVKM. CDR3 size: 13 residues. J lost 3 bases, V lost 6 bases, and 2 bases had no gene match. The CDR3 loop reads CASSRTGTDTQYF. In DNA form, the CDR3 reads TGTGCCAGCAGCCGGACAGGGACAGATACGCAGTATTTT.

This chain links TRBV5-1 with TRBJ2-1, with unresolved D. Trimming stripped 5 bases from V and 6 bases from J, with 6 bases between. CDR1 and CDR2 from the germline V gene are SGHRS and YFSETQ. This CDR3 spans 11 amino acids. For the CDR3, the DNA is TGCGCCAGCAGACAGTCCAATGAGCAGTTCTTC. This translates into CASRQSNEQFF.

The CDR3 DNA reads TGTGCCAGTAGTCCGAGGGAACGAGTAAAACTGTTTTTT. Protein: CASSPRERVKLFF. The chain employs TRBV19 and TRBJ1-4, with D uncertain. CDR1 is LNHDA, CDR2 SQIVND, per germline (reference sequence). This CDR3 spans 13 amino acids. Trimming removed 5 bases at V and 10 bases at J, with 14 bases between.

This clone rates as medium-sized. This sequence joins TRBV19 and TRBJ2-1; the D gene is possibly TRBD2 (7 bases). The germline V gene encodes CDR1 LNHDA and CDR2 SQIVND (reference sequence). V dropped 0 bases and J dropped 9 bases, with 24 bases sitting between them. This CDR3 region has 18 residues. The DNA for the CDR3 is TGTGCCAGTAGTATAGATTTTTTATTTAGCGGAGGGGGGGGTGAGCAGTTCTTC. As protein: CASSIDFLFSGGGGEQFF.

The chain uses TRBV11-3 and TRBJ1-1; TRBD1 might be the D (5 bases). V was trimmed by 4 bases and J by 1 base, leaving 22 bases between them. Per germline, CDR1 SGHNT and CDR2 YENEEA. The CDR3 is 18 amino acids. CDR3 sequence (DNA): TGTGCCAGCAGCTCGAAGTCCGGGGGAGGTTACCGGAACACTGAAGCTTTCTTT. It encodes CASSSKSGGGYRNTEAFF.

This rearrangement joins TRBV7-2 to TRBJ1-4, with D possibly matching TRBD1 (6 bases). The CDR3 is 15 amino acids. The germline V and J ends were trimmed by 5 bases and 8 bases, with 18 bases remaining between them. CDR1 is SGHTA and CDR2 is FQGNSA in the germline V gene. The CDR3 reads CASSLVSGGAEKLFF. The CDR3 nucleotides read TGTGCCAGCAGCCTCGTAAGCGGGGGCGCGGAAAAACTGTTTTTT.